Sequencing of this TCR beta chain was carried out in a study of T-cell reconstitution after alpha-beta-depleted transplantation in children. Trimming removed 4 bases from V and 4 bases from J; junction bases left unmatched: 12. The CDR3 sequence is 16 residues long. In germline, CDR1 is MNHEY, CDR2 SMNVEV (reference sequence). This clonotype has a handful of counts. Unique molecular identifiers were used to barcode this TCRbeta library. TCRdb used MiXCR to reprocess the PCR reads, holding one entry per CDR3 protein. The sample consists of 500,000 to 600,000 distinct CDR3 sequences, approximately 20% of them appearing once.

The specimen comprised PBMCs from the stem cell graft donor, sampled from the stem cell graft. This sequence joins TRBV27 and TRBJ1-2, with 7 bases fitting TRBD1. The clonotype comes from a human donor who donated a stem cell graft to a child with acute lymphoblastic leukemia. The CDR3 bases are TGTGCCAGCAGTTACGGGACAGCTAGACCGCTCTATGGCTACACCTTC. Its protein product is CASSYGTARPLYGYTF.